This TCR beta chain was recovered during a study of T cells after somatic rescue of genetic block. Here immunoSEQ multiplex PCR was the method, and the copy in TCRdb shows in-frame clones only, minus some. The sample lists more than 13,000 clones, 60% to 75% occurring once. The sequence was collected from a man aged 18-30 years. The sample taken for sequencing was peripheral blood mononuclear cells (PBMCs).

The CDR3 DNA follows: TGTGCCAGCAGCTCGCCGGTGTGGACAGGGGGTGTAACAGATACGCAGTATTTT. Translated: CASSSPVWTGGVTDTQYF. The rearrangement links TRBV28 to TRBJ2-3, with TRBD1 matching over 10 bases. CDR1 and CDR2 from the germline V gene are MDHEN and SYDVKM. The CDR3 length is 18 residues. Trimming cost V 6 bases and J 3 bases; bases outside gene matches: 15.